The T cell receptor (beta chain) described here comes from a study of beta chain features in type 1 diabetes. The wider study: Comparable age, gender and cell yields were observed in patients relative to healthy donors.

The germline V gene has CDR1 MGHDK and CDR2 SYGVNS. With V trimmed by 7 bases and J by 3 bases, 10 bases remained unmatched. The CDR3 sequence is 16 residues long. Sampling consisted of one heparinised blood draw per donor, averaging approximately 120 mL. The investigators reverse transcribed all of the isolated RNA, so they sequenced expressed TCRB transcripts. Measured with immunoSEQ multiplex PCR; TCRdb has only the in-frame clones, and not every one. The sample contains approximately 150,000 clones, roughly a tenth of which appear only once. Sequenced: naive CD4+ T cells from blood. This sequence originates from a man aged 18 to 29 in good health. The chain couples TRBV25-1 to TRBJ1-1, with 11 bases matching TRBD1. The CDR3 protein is CASMGQGGKRDTEAFF. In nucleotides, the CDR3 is TGTGCCAGCATGGGACAGGGGGGCAAAAGGGACACTGAAGCTTTCTTT.